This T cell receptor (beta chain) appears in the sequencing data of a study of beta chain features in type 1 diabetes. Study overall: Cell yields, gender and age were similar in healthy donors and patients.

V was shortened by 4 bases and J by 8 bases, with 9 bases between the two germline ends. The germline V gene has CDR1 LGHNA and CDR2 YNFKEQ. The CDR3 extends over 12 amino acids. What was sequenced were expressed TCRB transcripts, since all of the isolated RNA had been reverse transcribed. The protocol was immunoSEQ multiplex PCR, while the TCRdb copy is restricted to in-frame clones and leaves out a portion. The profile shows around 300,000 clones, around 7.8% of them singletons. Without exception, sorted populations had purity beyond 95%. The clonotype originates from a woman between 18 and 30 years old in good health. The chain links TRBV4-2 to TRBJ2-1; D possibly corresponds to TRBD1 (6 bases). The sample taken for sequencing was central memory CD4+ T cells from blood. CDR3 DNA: TGTGCCAGCAGCCGCGACAGGTATGAGCAGTTCTTC. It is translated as CASSRDRYEQFF.